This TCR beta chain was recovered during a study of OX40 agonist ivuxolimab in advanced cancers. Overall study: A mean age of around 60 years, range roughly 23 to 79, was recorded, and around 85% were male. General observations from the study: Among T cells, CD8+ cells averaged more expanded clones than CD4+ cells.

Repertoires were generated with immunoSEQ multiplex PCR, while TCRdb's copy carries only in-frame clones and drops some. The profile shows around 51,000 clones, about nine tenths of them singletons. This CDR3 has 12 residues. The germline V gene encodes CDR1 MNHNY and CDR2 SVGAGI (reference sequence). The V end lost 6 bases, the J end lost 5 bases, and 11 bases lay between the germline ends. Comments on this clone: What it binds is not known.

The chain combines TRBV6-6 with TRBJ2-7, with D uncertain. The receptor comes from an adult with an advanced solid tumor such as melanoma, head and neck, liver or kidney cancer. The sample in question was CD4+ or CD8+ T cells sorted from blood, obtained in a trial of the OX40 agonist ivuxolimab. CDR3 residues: CASSPERHEQYF. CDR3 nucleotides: TGTGCCAGCAGCCCCGAACGCCACGAGCAGTACTTC.